This T cell receptor (beta chain) was identified in a study of hypomethylating agent response in myelodysplastic syndrome. This clone appeared a few times. The V and J ends lost 0 bases and 6 bases respectively, with 7 bases between them. Germline values: CDR1 SGDLS, CDR2 YYNGEE. The CDR3 is 13 amino acids. Original processing notes: VDJdb flagged around 1.5% of fewer than 200,000 unique clonotypes as previously reported viral-epitope-specific. Data came from immunoSEQ multiplex PCR; TCRdb stores just in-frame clones and leaves some out. D and trimming come from the DNA, and the V and J calls and clone size come from that table. The sample lists 2,500 to 3,500 clones; around 79% were seen once.

This chain connects TRBV9 to TRBJ1-5; D not certain. Sequenced material: bone marrow, taken before or after starting hypomethylating agent treatment for myelodysplastic syndrome (not recorded which). This receptor was taken from a human donor with myelodysplastic syndrome. The CDR3 region has the DNA TGTGCCAGCAGCGTAGCTTCTGGTCAGCCCCAGCATTTT. Translated, it gives CASSVASGQPQHF.